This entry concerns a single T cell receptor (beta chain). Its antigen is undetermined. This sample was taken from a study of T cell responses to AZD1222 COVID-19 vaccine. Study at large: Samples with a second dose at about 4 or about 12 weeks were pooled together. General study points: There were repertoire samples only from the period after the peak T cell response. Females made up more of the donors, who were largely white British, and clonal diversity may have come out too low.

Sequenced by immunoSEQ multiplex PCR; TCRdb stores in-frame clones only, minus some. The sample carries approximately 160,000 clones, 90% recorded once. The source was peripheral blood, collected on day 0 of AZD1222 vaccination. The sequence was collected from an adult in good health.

The CDR3 bases are TGTGCCAGCAGTGGGGACCGGGTGTCCTACGAGCAGTACTTC. This sequence encodes CASSGDRVSYEQYF. This chain connects TRBV2 to TRBJ2-7, with D possibly being TRBD1 or TRBD2 (5 bases each). Germline-derived CDR1 and CDR2 are SNHLY and FYNNEI. With 4 bases removed from V and 1 base from J, the gap between germline ends came to 11 bases. The CDR3 has 14 residues.